The 6 T cell receptor beta chains in this list originate from one sample, sequenced in a study of prognosis after radiotherapy for stage I lung cancer. TCR beta CDR3 was amplified from genomic DNA by two-round multiplex PCR. During first-round PCR, primers specific to each TRBV and TRBJ gene were used. Each CDR3 protein gets one entry after TCRdb re-called the multiplex PCR reads with MiXCR. The repertoire holds 50,000 or so distinct CDR3 sequences, with less than 45% as singletons. The specimen comprised PBMCs, sampled before or after stereotactic body radiation therapy (not recorded which). These receptors all come from a donor at least 50 years old with non-small cell lung cancer.

Worth noting for this clonotype: This likely traces to a read error, being one base from a far larger clone. The chain couples TRBV7-9 to TRBJ2-7, with TRBD2 as a possible D gene (5 bases). V lost 5 bases, J lost 0 bases, and 14 bases lay in between. The CDR3 sequence is 15 residues long. Germline CDR1 reads SEHNR; CDR2 reads FQNEAQ (reference sequence). CDR3 bases: TGTGCCAGCAGCCCGGGGTATATCCGCTCCTACGAGCAGTACTTC. This codes for CASSPGYIRSYEQYF. Combining the CDR3 with reference TRBV7-9 and TRBJ2-7 gives the whole variable domain DTGVSQNPRHKITKRGQNVTFRCDPISEHNRLYWYRQTLGQGPEFLTYFQNEAQLEKSRLLSDRFSAERPKGSFSTLEIQRTEQGDSAMYLCASSPGYIRSYEQYFGPGTRLTVT.

This clonotype was counted at least ten times. The chain combines TRBV4-1 with TRBJ1-4; no clear D. Trimming stripped 2 bases from V and 15 bases from J, with 10 bases between. Germline loops: CDR1 MGHRA, CDR2 YSYEKL. The CDR3 spans 11 residues. For the CDR3, the DNA is TGCGCCAGCAGCCAATTCGGGCCGGTGTTTTTT. Translated, it gives CASSQFGPVFF.

This clonotype was seen many times. This chain uses TRBV24-1 with TRBJ2-1; D ambiguous. The CDR3 has 13 residues. V was cut by 3 bases and J by 3 bases, with 5 bases left in between. Per the germline V gene, CDR1 is KGHDR and CDR2 is SFDVKD. As DNA, the CDR3 is TGTGCCACCAGTGATACCGGCTACAATGAGCAGTTCTTC. As protein: CATSDTGYNEQFF.

At least ten counts were recorded for this clonotype. The gene calls are TRBV19 and TRBJ2-1, with D possibly TRBD2 on 6 matching bases. V gave up 2 bases and J gave up 2 bases, with 10 bases separating them. The CDR3 is made up of 15 amino acids. Germline lookup yields CDR1 LNHDA and CDR2 SQIVND (reference sequence). CDR3 sequence: CASSINREPYNEQFF. CDR3 bases: TGTGCCAGTAGTATAAATCGGGAGCCCTACAATGAGCAGTTCTTC.

At least ten counts were recorded for this clonotype. V and J are TRBV7-9 and TRBJ1-2; D gene uncertain. The CDR3 spans 15 residues. The V gene lost 0 bases and the J gene lost 0 bases, with 8 bases spanning the gap. CDR1 is SEHNR and CDR2 is FQNEAQ in the germline V gene (reference sequence). As DNA, the CDR3 is TGTGCCAGCAGCTTAGCCCCGACTCCTAACTATGGCTACACCTTC. Translating it yields CASSLAPTPNYGYTF.

There are many counts of this clonotype. This chain uses TRBV12-3 or TRBV12-4 with TRBJ2-3, with 10 bases that match TRBD2. The CDR3 is 17 residues long. V lost 6 bases and J lost 5; bases outside the gene matches: 14. This CDR3 is CASRREGASGRQDTQYF. CDR3 in DNA: TGTGCCAGCAGGAGAGAAGGGGCTAGCGGGAGACAAGATACGCAGTATTTT.